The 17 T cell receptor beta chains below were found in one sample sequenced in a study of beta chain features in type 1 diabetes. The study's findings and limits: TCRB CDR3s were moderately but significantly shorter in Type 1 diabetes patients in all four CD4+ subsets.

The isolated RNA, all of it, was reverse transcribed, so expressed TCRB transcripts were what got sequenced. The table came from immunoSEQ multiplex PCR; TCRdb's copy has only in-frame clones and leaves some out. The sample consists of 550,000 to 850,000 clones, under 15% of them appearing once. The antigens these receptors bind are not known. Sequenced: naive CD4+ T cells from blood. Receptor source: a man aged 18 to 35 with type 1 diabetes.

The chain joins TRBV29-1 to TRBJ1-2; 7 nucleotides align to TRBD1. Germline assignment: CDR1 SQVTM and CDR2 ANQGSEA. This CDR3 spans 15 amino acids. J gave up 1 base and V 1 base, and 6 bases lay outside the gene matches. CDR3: CSVEVTDRFNYGYTF. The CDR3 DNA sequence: TGCAGCGTTGAAGTAACGGACAGGTTTAACTATGGCTACACCTTC.

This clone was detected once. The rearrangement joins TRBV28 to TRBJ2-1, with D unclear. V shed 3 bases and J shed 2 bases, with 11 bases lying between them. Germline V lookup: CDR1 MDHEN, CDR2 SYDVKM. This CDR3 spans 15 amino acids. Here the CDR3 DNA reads TGTGCCAGCAGTTTCCTCCAGAAAGCCTACAATGAGCAGTTCTTC. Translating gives CASSFLQKAYNEQFF.

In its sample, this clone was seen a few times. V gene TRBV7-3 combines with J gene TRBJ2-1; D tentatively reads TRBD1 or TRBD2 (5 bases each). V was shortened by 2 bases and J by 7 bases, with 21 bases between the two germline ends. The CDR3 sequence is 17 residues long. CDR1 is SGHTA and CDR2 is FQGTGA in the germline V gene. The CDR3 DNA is TGTGCCAGCAGCTTAGGGGTGAGGGGTCTGGGGATTAATGAGCAGTTCTTC. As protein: CASSLGVRGLGINEQFF.

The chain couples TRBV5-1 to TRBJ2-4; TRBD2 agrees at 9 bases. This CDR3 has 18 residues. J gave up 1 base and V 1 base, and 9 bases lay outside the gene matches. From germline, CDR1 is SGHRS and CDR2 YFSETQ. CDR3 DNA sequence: TGCGCCAGCAGCTTGTCGGGGTCGGGACTAGCTGCCAAAAACATTCAGTACTTC. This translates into CASSLSGSGLAAKNIQYF.

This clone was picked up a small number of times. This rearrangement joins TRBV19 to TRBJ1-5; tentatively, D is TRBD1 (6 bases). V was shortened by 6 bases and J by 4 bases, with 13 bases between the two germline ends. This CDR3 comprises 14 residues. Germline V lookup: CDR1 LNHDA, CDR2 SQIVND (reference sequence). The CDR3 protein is CASRETGENQPQHF. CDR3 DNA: TGTGCCAGTAGGGAGACAGGAGAGAATCAGCCCCAGCATTTT. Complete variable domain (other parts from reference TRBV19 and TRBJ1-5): DGGITQSPKYLFRKEGQNVTLSCEQNLNHDAMYWYRQDPGQGLRLIYYSQIVNDFQKGDIAEGYSVSREKKESFPLTVTSAQKNPTAFYLCASRETGENQPQHFGDGTRLSIL.

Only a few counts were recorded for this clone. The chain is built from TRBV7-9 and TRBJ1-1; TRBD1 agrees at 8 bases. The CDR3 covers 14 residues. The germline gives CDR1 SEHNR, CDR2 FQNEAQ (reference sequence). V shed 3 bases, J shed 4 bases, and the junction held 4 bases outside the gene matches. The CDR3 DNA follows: TGTGCCAGCAGCTTCGGGCAGGGGGCCACTGAAGCTTTCTTT. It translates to CASSFGQGATEAFF.

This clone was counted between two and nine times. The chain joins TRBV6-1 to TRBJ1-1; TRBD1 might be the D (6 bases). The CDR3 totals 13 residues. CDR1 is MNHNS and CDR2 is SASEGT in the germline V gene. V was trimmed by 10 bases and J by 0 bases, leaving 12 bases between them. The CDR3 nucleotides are TGTGCCACCCTTACAGGGCTGAACACTGAAGCTTTCTTT. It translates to CATLTGLNTEAFF.

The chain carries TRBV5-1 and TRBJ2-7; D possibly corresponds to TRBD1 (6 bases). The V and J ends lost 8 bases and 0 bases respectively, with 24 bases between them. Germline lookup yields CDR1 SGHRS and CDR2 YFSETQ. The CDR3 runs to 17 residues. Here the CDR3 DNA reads TGCGCCAGGATCTCCGGCCCAAGGACAGAGCTCTCCTACGAGCAGTACTTC. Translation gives CARISGPRTELSYEQYF.

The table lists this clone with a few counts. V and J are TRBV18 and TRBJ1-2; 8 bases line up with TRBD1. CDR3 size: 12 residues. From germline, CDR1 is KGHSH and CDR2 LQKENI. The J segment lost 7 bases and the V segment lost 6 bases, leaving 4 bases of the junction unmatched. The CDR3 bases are TGTGCCAGCTCCTTGGACAGGGTTGGCTACACCTTC. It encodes CASSLDRVGYTF.

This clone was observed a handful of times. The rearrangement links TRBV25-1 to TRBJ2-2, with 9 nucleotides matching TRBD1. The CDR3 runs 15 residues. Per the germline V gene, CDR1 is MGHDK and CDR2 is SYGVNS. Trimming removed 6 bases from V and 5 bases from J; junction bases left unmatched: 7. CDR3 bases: TGTGCCAGCAGCCGGGGACAGGGAGGTACCGGGGAGCTGTTTTTT. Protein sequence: CASSRGQGGTGELFF.

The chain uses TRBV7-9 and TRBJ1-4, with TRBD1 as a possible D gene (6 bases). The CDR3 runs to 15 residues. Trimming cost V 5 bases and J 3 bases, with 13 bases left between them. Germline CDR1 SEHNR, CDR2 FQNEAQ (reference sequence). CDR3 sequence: CASSPLTGSNEKLFF. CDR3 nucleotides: TGTGCCAGCAGCCCACTGACAGGATCTAATGAAAAACTGTTTTTT.

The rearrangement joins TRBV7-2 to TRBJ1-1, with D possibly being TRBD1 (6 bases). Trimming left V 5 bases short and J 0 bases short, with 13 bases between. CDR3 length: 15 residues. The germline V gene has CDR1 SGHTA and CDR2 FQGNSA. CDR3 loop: CASSTSGQLNTEAFF. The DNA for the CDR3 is TGTGCCAGCAGCACCAGCGGACAGTTGAACACTGAAGCTTTCTTT.

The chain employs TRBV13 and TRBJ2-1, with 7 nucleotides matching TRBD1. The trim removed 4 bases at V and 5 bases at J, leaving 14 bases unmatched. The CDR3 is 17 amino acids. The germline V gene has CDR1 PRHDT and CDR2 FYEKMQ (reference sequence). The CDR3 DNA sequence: TGTGCCAGCAGCTCAACAATACAGGGGTGGCCTAACAATGAGCAGTTCTTC. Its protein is CASSSTIQGWPNNEQFF.

The CDR3 here is CAISPSSLYGYTF. CDR3 in DNA: TGTGCCATCAGTCCTTCTAGCCTCTATGGCTACACCTTC. This chain joins TRBV10-3 and TRBJ1-2, with unresolved D. CDR3 length: 13 residues. V was clipped by 5 bases and J by 4 bases, with 11 bases between them. CDR1 and CDR2 from the germline V gene are ENHRY and SYGVKD.

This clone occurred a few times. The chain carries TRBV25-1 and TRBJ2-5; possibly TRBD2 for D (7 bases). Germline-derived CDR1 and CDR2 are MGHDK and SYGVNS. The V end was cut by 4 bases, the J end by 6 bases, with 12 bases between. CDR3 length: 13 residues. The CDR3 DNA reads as TGTGCCAGCAGTGGGGAGGGGGAGCAGACCCAGTACTTC. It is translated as CASSGEGEQTQYF.

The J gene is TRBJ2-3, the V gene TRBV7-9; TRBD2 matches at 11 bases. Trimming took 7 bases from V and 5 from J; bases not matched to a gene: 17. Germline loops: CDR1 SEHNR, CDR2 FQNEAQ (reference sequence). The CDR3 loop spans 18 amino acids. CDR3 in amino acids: CASTLYLQLAGVGDTQYF. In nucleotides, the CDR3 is TGTGCCAGCACCCTGTATTTGCAACTAGCGGGGGTTGGAGATACGCAGTATTTT.

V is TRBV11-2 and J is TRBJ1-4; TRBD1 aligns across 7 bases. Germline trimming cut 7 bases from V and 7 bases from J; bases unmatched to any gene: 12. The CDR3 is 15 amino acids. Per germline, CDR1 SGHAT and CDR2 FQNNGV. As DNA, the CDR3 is TGTGCCAGCACCCATAATACAGGGGCCGGTGAAAAACTGTTTTTT. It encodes CASTHNTGAGEKLFF.